In its sample, the clone carrying this T cell receptor (beta chain) was seen a few times. What it binds is not known. The repertoire was sequenced with immunoSEQ multiplex PCR; TCRdb's copy has only in-frame clones and lacks some. The table lists 30,000 to 40,000 clones, just over 75% of them singletons. The data are from a study of PD-1 blockade in classical Hodgkin lymphoma. Broader study findings: While CD8+ TCR diversity did not rise significantly by C4D1, CD4+ TCR diversity did.

The CDR3 has 14 amino acids. V shed 4 bases and J shed 7 bases, with 16 bases lying between them. CDR1 MNHNS and CDR2 SASEGT come from the germline V gene. Each of the patients experienced relapse following autologous stem cell transplantation, and their brentuximab vedotin exposure differed. The chain uses TRBV6-1 and TRBJ2-5; no firm D call. This clonotype was sampled from a human donor with classical Hodgkin lymphoma. Sample: peripheral blood mononuclear cells (PBMCs), taken before the second cycle of nivolumab. DNA of the CDR3: TGTGCCAGCAGTGTCCCCGATGTCAGGTGGACCCAGTACTTC. This sequence encodes CASSVPDVRWTQYF.